Listed below are T cell receptor beta chains from one sample, sequenced in a study of PD-L1 blockade in urothelial cancer. Clones were read by immunoSEQ multiplex PCR, and TCRdb kept only the in-frame ones, dropping some. The sample lists tens of thousands of clones; roughly 90% were seen once. Sequences were derived from PBMCs, sampled around atezolizumab (anti-PD-L1) treatment. Receptors originate from a man in his sixties with urothelial cancer. CDR3s include the opening cysteine and the closing phenylalanine or tryptophan. A D gene is named only where the DNA matches it firmly. A clone size is listed for some rows: how often the clone was seen (once, few, many), or a class if it is expanded.

abundance: .; d_gene: .; j_gene: TRBJ2-2; v_gene: TRBV27; CDR3aa: CASSIDYTGPGELFF; CDR3nt: TGTGCCAGCAGTATCGACTACACAGGGCCCGGGGAGCTGTTTTTT
abundance: .; d_gene: TRBD2; j_gene: TRBJ2-5; v_gene: TRBV11-2; CDR3aa: CASSLVTSGGQETQYF; CDR3nt: TGTGCCAGCAGCTTAGTGACTAGCGGGGGCCAAGAGACCCAGTACTTC
abundance: .; d_gene: TRBD2; j_gene: TRBJ2-5; v_gene: TRBV19; CDR3aa: CASSMLRGARGETQYF; CDR3nt: TGTGCCAGTAGTATGCTGCGGGGGGCGCGGGGAGAGACCCAGTACTTC
abundance: .; d_gene: .; j_gene: TRBJ1-2; v_gene: TRBV5-4; CDR3aa: CASSSGAGYTF; CDR3nt: TGTGCCAGCAGCTCAGGGGCTGGCTACACCTTC
abundance: .; d_gene: .; j_gene: TRBJ2-5; v_gene: TRBV7-3; CDR3aa: CASSLSGSGGETQYF; CDR3nt: TGTGCCAGCAGCTTATCCGGGAGTGGGGGGGAGACCCAGTACTTC
abundance: once; d_gene: TRBD1; j_gene: TRBJ1-2; v_gene: TRBV4-3; CDR3aa: CASSQETGFPYGYTF; CDR3nt: TGCGCCAGCAGCCAAGAGACAGGGTTTCCCTATGGCTACACCTTC
abundance: once; d_gene: .; j_gene: TRBJ1-5; v_gene: TRBV4-1; CDR3aa: CASSQDQRGPWNQPQHF; CDR3nt: TGCGCCAGCAGCCAAGATCAGCGGGGGCCATGGAATCAGCCCCAGCATTTT
abundance: .; d_gene: .; j_gene: TRBJ2-6; v_gene: TRBV4-3; CDR3aa: CASSQGDTTWGGANVLTF; CDR3nt: TGCGCCAGCAGCCAAGGCGACACAACATGGGGCGGGGCCAACGTCCTGACTTTC
abundance: .; d_gene: .; j_gene: TRBJ2-2; v_gene: TRBV11-3; CDR3aa: CASSYTGTKRTGELFF; CDR3nt: TGTGCCAGCAGTTACACCGGGACAAAGAGGACCGGGGAGCTGTTTTTT
abundance: .; d_gene: .; j_gene: TRBJ2-7; v_gene: TRBV27; CDR3aa: CASSTRVTSYEQYF; CDR3nt: TGTGCCAGCAGTACCAGGGTTACTTCCTACGAGCAGTACTTC
abundance: .; d_gene: TRBD2; j_gene: TRBJ2-3; v_gene: TRBV6-5; CDR3aa: CASSYSAGGADTQYF; CDR3nt: TGTGCCAGCAGTTACTCGGCGGGGGGGGCAGATACGCAGTATTTT
abundance: once; d_gene: .; j_gene: TRBJ2-5; v_gene: TRBV5-1; CDR3aa: CASSLGQQETQYF; CDR3nt: TGCGCCAGCAGCTTGGGACAGCAAGAGACCCAGTACTTC
abundance: .; d_gene: .; j_gene: TRBJ2-5; v_gene: TRBV7-2; CDR3aa: CASSPLLATARETQYF; CDR3nt: TGTGCCAGCAGCCCGCTTCTAGCGACAGCGAGAGAGACCCAGTACTTC
abundance: .; d_gene: .; j_gene: TRBJ1-3; v_gene: TRBV9; CDR3aa: CASSGGGTGNTIYF; CDR3nt: TGTGCCAGCAGCGGGGGCGGGACTGGAAACACCATATATTTT
abundance: .; d_gene: TRBD2; j_gene: TRBJ2-5; v_gene: TRBV18; CDR3aa: CASSLKGGPAGYQETQYF; CDR3nt: TGTGCCAGCTCACTGAAGGGAGGGCCCGCGGGGTATCAAGAGACCCAGTACTTC
abundance: .; d_gene: TRBD2; j_gene: TRBJ2-7; v_gene: TRBV5-1; CDR3aa: CASSLGQAGGEQYF; CDR3nt: TGCGCCAGCAGCTTGGGACAGGCGGGGGGCGAGCAGTACTTC
abundance: .; d_gene: .; j_gene: TRBJ2-2; v_gene: TRBV6-5; CDR3aa: CASSYSGQTTGELFF; CDR3nt: TGTGCCAGCAGTTACTCTGGGCAAACCACCGGGGAGCTGTTTTTT
abundance: .; d_gene: TRBD2; j_gene: TRBJ2-5; v_gene: TRBV7-2; CDR3aa: CASSLEPSGETQYF; CDR3nt: TGTGCCAGCAGCTTAGAACCTAGCGGAGAGACCCAGTACTTC
abundance: few; d_gene: TRBD2; j_gene: TRBJ2-5; v_gene: TRBV4-1; CDR3aa: CASSQTGTTETQYF; CDR3nt: TGCGCCAGCAGCCAAACCGGGACTACAGAGACCCAGTACTTC
abundance: .; d_gene: .; j_gene: TRBJ1-1; v_gene: TRBV29-1; CDR3aa: CSVASLHGGTEAFF; CDR3nt: TGCAGCGTTGCCTCGCTCCACGGGGGCACTGAAGCTTTCTTT
abundance: .; d_gene: TRBD1; j_gene: TRBJ1-1; v_gene: TRBV2; CDR3aa: CASSPTGRDTEAFF; CDR3nt: TGTGCCAGCAGTCCGACAGGGCGGGACACTGAAGCTTTCTTT
abundance: .; d_gene: TRBD2; j_gene: TRBJ2-2; v_gene: TRBV7-9; CDR3aa: CASSSSGRAIGELFF; CDR3nt: TGTGCCAGCAGCAGCAGCGGGAGGGCCATCGGGGAGCTGTTTTTT
abundance: .; d_gene: .; j_gene: TRBJ1-6; v_gene: TRBV6-6; CDR3aa: CASTPRGGGRISPLHF; CDR3nt: TGTGCCAGCACCCCCCGGGGGGGCGGAAGGATTTCACCCCTCCACTTT
abundance: .; d_gene: TRBD2; j_gene: TRBJ2-7; v_gene: TRBV6-1; CDR3aa: CASSDWRGGPFDEQYF; CDR3nt: TGTGCCAGCAGTGATTGGCGGGGGGGCCCATTCGACGAGCAGTACTTC
abundance: once; d_gene: TRBD2; j_gene: TRBJ2-5; v_gene: TRBV5-4; CDR3aa: CASSSEAGGRWAQYF; CDR3nt: TGTGCCAGCAGCTCGGAAGCGGGGGGCCGTTGGGCCCAGTACTTC
abundance: once; d_gene: TRBD1; j_gene: TRBJ1-2; v_gene: TRBV2; CDR3aa: CASSKGQGHGYTF; CDR3nt: TGTGCCAGCAGCAAGGGACAGGGGCATGGCTACACCTTC
abundance: .; d_gene: TRBD1; j_gene: TRBJ1-6; v_gene: TRBV7-2; CDR3aa: CASSLVQGASSPLHF; CDR3nt: TGTGCCAGCAGCTTAGTTCAGGGGGCAAGCTCACCCCTCCACTTT
abundance: once; d_gene: TRBD1; j_gene: TRBJ2-7; v_gene: TRBV6-1; CDR3aa: CASQTGVFLEQYF; CDR3nt: TGTGCCAGCCAGACAGGGGTCTTTCTCGAGCAGTACTTC
abundance: .; d_gene: .; j_gene: TRBJ2-3; v_gene: TRBV9; CDR3aa: CASRKGGGSTSTDTQYF; CDR3nt: TGTGCCAGCAGGAAAGGGGGGGGCTCCACATCCACAGATACGCAGTATTTT
abundance: .; d_gene: .; j_gene: TRBJ1-5; v_gene: TRBV6-5; CDR3aa: CASRIGSNQPQHF; CDR3nt: TGTGCCAGCAGGATCGGGAGCAATCAGCCCCAGCATTTT
abundance: .; d_gene: .; j_gene: TRBJ2-5; v_gene: TRBV9; CDR3aa: CASSDRGQTQYF; CDR3nt: TGTGCCAGCAGCGACCGAGGTCAGACCCAGTACTTC
abundance: .; d_gene: TRBD2; j_gene: TRBJ2-1; v_gene: TRBV4-2; CDR3aa: CASSQTPNGGDEQFF; CDR3nt: TGTGCCAGCAGCCAAACCCCGAATGGGGGGGATGAGCAGTTCTTC
abundance: once; d_gene: TRBD1; j_gene: TRBJ1-4; v_gene: TRBV7-9; CDR3aa: CASSPQGAAGGEKLFF; CDR3nt: TGTGCCAGCAGCCCGCAGGGGGCAGCAGGGGGTGAAAAACTGTTTTTT
abundance: .; d_gene: TRBD1; j_gene: TRBJ1-5; v_gene: TRBV19; CDR3aa: CASSSTGVSNQPQHF; CDR3nt: TGTGCCAGTAGTAGTACAGGGGTTAGCAATCAGCCCCAGCATTTT
abundance: .; d_gene: TRBD2; j_gene: TRBJ2-5; v_gene: TRBV7-7; CDR3aa: CASSLSGGGKETQYF; CDR3nt: TGTGCCAGCAGCTTATCGGGCGGGGGGAAAGAGACCCAGTACTTC
abundance: .; d_gene: .; j_gene: TRBJ1-2; v_gene: TRBV19; CDR3aa: CASSTHKGNYTF; CDR3nt: TGTGCCAGTAGTACCCACAAGGGGAACTACACCTTC
abundance: .; d_gene: TRBD1; j_gene: TRBJ2-1; v_gene: TRBV25-1; CDR3aa: CASSLLGTGVGDEQFF; CDR3nt: TGTGCCAGCAGTCTCCTAGGGACAGGGGTCGGCGATGAGCAGTTCTTC
abundance: .; d_gene: .; j_gene: TRBJ2-6; v_gene: TRBV18; CDR3aa: CASSPRGHADGANVLTF; CDR3nt: TGTGCCAGCTCACCACGGGGCCACGCGGATGGGGCCAACGTCCTGACTTTC
abundance: .; d_gene: TRBD2; j_gene: TRBJ2-1; v_gene: TRBV7-2; CDR3aa: CASSLGRENEQFF; CDR3nt: TGTGCCAGCAGCTTAGGGCGGGAGAATGAGCAGTTCTTC
abundance: .; d_gene: .; j_gene: TRBJ2-1; v_gene: TRBV5-1; CDR3aa: CASSLDLYEQFF; CDR3nt: TGCGCCAGCAGCTTGGATCTTTATGAGCAGTTCTTC
abundance: .; d_gene: .; j_gene: TRBJ2-1; v_gene: TRBV5-1; CDR3aa: CASRDSMSYNEQFF; CDR3nt: TGCGCCAGTAGGGACTCCATGTCCTACAATGAGCAGTTCTTC
abundance: .; d_gene: TRBD1; j_gene: TRBJ2-1; v_gene: TRBV11-3; CDR3aa: CASSLGAGGREQFF; CDR3nt: TGTGCCAGCAGCTTAGGGGCAGGGGGCCGTGAGCAGTTCTTC
abundance: .; d_gene: TRBD1; j_gene: TRBJ1-1; v_gene: TRBV11-2; CDR3aa: CASSLGRTGAPRTEAFF; CDR3nt: TGTGCCAGCAGCCTTGGAAGGACAGGGGCCCCGAGAACTGAAGCTTTCTTT
abundance: .; d_gene: TRBD1; j_gene: TRBJ1-1; v_gene: TRBV5-1; CDR3aa: CASSLDGTENTEAFF; CDR3nt: TGCGCCAGCAGCTTGGACGGGACAGAGAACACTGAAGCTTTCTTT
abundance: .; d_gene: .; j_gene: TRBJ1-1; v_gene: TRBV5-1; CDR3aa: CASSVTGMNTEAFF; CDR3nt: TGCGCCAGCAGCGTTACAGGGATGAACACTGAAGCTTTCTTT